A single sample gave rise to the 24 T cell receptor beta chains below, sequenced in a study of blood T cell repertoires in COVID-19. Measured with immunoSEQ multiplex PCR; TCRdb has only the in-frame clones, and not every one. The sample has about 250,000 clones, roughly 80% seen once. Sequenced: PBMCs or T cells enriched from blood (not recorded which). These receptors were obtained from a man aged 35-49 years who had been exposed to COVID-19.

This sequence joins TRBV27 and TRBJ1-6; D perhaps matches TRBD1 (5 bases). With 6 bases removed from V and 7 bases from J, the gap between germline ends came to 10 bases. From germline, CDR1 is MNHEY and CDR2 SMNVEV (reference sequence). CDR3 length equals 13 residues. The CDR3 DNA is TGTGCCAGCAGGAAAGCAGGGAATTCACCCCTCCACTTT. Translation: CASRKAGNSPLHF.

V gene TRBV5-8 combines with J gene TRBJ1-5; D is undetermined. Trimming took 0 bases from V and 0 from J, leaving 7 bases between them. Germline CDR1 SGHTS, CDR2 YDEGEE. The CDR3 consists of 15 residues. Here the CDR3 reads CASSLGQRSNQPQHF. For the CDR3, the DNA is TGTGCCAGCAGCTTGGGGCAGCGTAGCAATCAGCCCCAGCATTTT.

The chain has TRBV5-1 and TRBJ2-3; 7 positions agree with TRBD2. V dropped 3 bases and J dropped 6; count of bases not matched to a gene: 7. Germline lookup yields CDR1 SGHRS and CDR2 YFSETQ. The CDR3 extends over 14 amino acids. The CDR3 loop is CASSSAGWLDTQYF. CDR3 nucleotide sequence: TGCGCCAGCAGCTCAGCGGGATGGCTGGATACGCAGTATTTT. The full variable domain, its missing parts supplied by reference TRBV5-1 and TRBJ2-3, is KAGVTQTPRYLIKTRGQQVTLSCSPISGHRSVSWYQQTPGQGLQFLFEYFSETQRNKGNFPGRFSGRQFSNSRSEMNVSTLELGDSALYLCASSSAGWLDTQYFGPGTRLTVL.

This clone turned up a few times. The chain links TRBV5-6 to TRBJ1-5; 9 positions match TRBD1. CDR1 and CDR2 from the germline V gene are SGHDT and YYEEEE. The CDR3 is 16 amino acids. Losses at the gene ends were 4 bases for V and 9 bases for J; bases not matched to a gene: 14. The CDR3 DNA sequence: TGTGCCAGCAGCAGCCAAGTAACAGGGGGCGGAGGGCCCCAGCATTTT. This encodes CASSSQVTGGGGPQHF.

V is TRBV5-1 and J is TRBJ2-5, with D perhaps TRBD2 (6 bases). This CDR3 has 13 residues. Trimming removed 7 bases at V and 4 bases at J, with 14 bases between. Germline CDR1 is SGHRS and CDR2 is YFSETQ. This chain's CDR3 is CASSSGGGETQYF. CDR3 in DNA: TGCGCCAGCTCCTCTGGGGGAGGAGAGACCCAGTACTTC.

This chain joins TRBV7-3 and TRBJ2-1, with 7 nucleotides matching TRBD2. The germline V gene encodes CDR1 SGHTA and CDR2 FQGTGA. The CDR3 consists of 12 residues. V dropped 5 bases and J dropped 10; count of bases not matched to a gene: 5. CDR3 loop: CASSAVAGEQFF. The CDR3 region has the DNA TGTGCCAGCAGCGCCGTAGCGGGCGAGCAGTTCTTC.

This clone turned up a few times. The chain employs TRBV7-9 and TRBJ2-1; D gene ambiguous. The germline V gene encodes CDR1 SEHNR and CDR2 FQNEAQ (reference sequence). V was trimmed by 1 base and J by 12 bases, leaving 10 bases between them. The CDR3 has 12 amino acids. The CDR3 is CASSLGGLWQFF. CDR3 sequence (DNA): TGTGCCAGCAGCTTAGGTGGGCTTTGGCAGTTCTTC.

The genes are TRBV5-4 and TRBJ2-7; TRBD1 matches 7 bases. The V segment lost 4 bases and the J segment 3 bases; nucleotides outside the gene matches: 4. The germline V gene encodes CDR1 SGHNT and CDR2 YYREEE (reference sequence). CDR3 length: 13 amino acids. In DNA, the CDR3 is TGTGCCAGCAGCACGACAGGGAACTACGAGCAGTACTTC. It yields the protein CASSTTGNYEQYF.

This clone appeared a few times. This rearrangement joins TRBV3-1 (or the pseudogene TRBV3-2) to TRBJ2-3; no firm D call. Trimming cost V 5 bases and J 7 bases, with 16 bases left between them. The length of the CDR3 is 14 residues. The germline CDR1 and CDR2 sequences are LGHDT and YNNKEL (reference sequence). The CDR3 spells CASSKATPGHTQYF. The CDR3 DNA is TGTGCCAGCAGCAAGGCCACACCAGGTCATACGCAGTATTTT.

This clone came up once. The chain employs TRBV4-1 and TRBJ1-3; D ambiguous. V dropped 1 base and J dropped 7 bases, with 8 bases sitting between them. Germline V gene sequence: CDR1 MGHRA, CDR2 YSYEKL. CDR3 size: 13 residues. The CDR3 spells CASSQGDGNTIYF. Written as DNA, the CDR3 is TGCGCCAGCAGCCAAGGCGACGGGAACACCATATATTTT.

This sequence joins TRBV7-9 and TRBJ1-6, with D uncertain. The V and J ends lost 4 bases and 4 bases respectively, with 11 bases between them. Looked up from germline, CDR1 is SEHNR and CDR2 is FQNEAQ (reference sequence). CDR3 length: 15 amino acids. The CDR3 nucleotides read TGTGCCAGCAGCTCCTCCGGTAGTTATAATTCACCCCTCCACTTT. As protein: CASSSSGSYNSPLHF.

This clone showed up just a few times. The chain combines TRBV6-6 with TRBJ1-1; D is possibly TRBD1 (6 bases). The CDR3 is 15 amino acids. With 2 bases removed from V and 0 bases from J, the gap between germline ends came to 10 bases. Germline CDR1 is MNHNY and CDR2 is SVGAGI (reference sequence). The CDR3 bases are TGTGCCAGCAGTTACGCTACAGGGATGAACACTGAAGCTTTCTTT. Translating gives CASSYATGMNTEAFF.

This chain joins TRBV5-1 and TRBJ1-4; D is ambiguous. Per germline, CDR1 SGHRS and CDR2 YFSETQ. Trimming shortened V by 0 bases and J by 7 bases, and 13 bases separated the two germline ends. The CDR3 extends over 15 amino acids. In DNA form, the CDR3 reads TGCGCCAGCAGCTTGGGGCCAAACAGCGGTGAAAAACTGTTTTTT. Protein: CASSLGPNSGEKLFF.

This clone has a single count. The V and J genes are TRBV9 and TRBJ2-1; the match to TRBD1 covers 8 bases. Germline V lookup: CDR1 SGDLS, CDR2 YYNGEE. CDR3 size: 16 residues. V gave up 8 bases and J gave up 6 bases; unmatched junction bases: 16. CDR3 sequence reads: CASQTGELLMGNEQFF. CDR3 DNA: TGTGCCAGTCAGACAGGGGAGTTACTCATGGGCAATGAGCAGTTCTTC. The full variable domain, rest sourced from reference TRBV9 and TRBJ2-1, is DSGVTQTPKHLITATGQRVTLRCSPRSGDLSVYWYQQSLDQGLQFLIQYYNGEERAKGNILERFSAQQFPDLHSELNLSSLELGDSALYFCASQTGELLMGNEQFFGPGTRLTVL.

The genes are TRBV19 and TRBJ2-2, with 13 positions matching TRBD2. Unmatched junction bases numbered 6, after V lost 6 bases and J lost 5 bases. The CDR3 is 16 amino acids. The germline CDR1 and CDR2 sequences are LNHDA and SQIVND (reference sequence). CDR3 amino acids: CASRPPGLAGTGELFF. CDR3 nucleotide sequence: TGTGCCAGTAGACCCCCGGGACTAGCGGGAACCGGGGAGCTGTTTTTT.

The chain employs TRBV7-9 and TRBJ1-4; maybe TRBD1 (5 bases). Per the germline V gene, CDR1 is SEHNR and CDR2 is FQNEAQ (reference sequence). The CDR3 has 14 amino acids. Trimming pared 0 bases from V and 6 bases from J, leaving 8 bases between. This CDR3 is CASSLALRDEKLFF. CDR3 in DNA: TGTGCCAGCAGCTTAGCCCTCAGGGATGAAAAACTGTTTTTT.

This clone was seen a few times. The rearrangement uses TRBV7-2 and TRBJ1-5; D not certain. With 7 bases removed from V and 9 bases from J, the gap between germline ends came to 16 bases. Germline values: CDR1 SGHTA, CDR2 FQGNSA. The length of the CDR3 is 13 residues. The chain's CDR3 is CASTPEAMGPQHF. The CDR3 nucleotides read TGTGCCAGCACCCCTGAGGCCATGGGGCCCCAGCATTTT. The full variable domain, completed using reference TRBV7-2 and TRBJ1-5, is GAGVSQSPSNKVTEKGKDVELRCDPISGHTALYWYRQSLGQGLEFLIYFQGNSAPDKSGLPSDRFSAERTGGSVSTLTIQRTQQEDSAVYLCASTPEAMGPQHFGDGTRLSIL.

The CDR3 DNA is TGTGCCAGCAGGGACAGGGCCCCCTACAATGAGCAGTTCTTC. Its translation is CASRDRAPYNEQFF. The chain uses TRBV2 and TRBJ2-1; TRBD1 aligns across 8 bases. Trimming at V came to 6 bases and at J to 2 bases, leaving 3 bases not matched to a gene. This CDR3 spans 14 amino acids. Germline loops: CDR1 SNHLY, CDR2 FYNNEI. Full variable domain (remainder filled in from reference TRBV2 and TRBJ2-1): EPEVTQTPSHQVTQMGQEVILRCVPISNHLYFYWYRQILGQKVEFLVSFYNNEISEKSEIFDDQFSVERPDGSNFTLKIRSTKLEDSAMYFCASRDRAPYNEQFFGPGTRLTVL.

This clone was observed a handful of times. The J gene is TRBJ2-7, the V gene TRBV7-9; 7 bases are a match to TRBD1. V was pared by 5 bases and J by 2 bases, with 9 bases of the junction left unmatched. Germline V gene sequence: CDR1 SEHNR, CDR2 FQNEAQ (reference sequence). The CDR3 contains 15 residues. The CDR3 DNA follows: TGTGCCAGCAGCGATCGAAAAGACAGGGCCTACGAGCAGTACTTC. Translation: CASSDRKDRAYEQYF.

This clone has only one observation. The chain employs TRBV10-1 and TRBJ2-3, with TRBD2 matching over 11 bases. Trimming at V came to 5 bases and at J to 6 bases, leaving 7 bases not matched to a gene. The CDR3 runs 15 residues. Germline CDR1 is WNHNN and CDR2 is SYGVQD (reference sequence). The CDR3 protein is CASSWTSGLKDTQYF. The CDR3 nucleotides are TGCGCCAGCAGTTGGACTAGCGGGCTCAAGGATACGCAGTATTTT.

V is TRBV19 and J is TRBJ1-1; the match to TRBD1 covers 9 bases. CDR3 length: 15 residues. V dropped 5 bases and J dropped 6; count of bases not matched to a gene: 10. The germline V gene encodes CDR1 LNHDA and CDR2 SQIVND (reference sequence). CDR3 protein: CASSPDRGLRAEAFF. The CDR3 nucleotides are TGTGCCAGTAGTCCGGACAGGGGTTTGCGCGCTGAAGCTTTCTTT.

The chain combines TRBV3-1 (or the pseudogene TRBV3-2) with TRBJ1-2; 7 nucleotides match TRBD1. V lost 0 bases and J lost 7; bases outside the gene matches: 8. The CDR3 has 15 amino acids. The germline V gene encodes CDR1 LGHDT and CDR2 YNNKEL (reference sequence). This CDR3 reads CASSQDGTASIGYTF. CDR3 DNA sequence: TGTGCCAGCAGCCAAGATGGGACAGCCAGCATTGGCTACACCTTC.

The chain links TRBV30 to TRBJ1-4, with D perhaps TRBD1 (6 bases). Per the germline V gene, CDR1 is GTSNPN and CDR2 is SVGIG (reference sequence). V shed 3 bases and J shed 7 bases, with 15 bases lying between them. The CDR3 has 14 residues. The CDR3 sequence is CAWSPGGGFEKLFF. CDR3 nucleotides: TGTGCCTGGAGCCCTGGGGGGGGCTTTGAAAAACTGTTTTTT.

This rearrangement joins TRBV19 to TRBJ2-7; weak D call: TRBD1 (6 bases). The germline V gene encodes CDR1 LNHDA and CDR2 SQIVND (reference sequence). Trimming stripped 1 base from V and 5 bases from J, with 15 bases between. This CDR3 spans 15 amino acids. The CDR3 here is CASSIGMGAFDEQYF. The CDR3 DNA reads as TGTGCCAGTAGTATAGGGATGGGGGCTTTCGACGAGCAGTACTTC.